This T cell receptor beta chain is from a study of T cell responses to AZD1222 COVID-19 vaccine. Germline assignment: CDR1 SGDLS and CDR2 YYNGEE. There are 17 residues in the CDR3. V shed 0 bases and J shed 9 bases, with 19 bases lying between them. Generated by immunoSEQ multiplex PCR, the TCRdb table keeps only in-frame clones and is missing some. Recorded for this sample: 150,000 or so clones. The chain is built from TRBV9 and TRBJ1-6; perhaps TRBD1 as D (6 bases). Sequencing was performed on peripheral blood. This receptor was obtained from an adult in good health. DNA of the CDR3: TGTGCCAGCAGCGTAGCTGCGGGTCAGGGGTTGACTTCACCCCTCCACTTT. This codes for CASSVAAGQGLTSPLHF.